This TCR beta chain was documented in a study of T cells in Graves' hyperthyroidism and ophthalmopathy (dated by TCRdb to the late 2010s). About the full investigation: Peripheral blood was sampled at the time of initial diagnosis, prior to any treatment. After blood sampling, hyperthyroidism patients were treated with methimazole at a starting dose of 30 mg daily, and ophthalmopathy patients were treated with high-dose intravenous methylprednisolone. An independent validation cohort of fewer than 20 hyperthyroidism patients and 17 patients who later progressed to ophthalmopathy tested prospective prediction of ophthalmopathy. TCR Vbeta CDR3 sequencing of 135 peripheral blood samples (under 45 ophthalmopathy, about 74 hyperthyroidism and approximately 17 progressor patients) is reported in the paper. For training and testing, the roughly 97 patients in the discovery cohort were randomly divided in a 7:3 ratio. In about 6 Graves' hyperthyroidism patients, the study also compared T-cell repertoires from thyroid tissue with T-cell repertoires from blood. TCR V-J signatures able to tell the groups apart were searched for in a discovery cohort of 90 to 100 patients, of whom about 40 had Graves' ophthalmopathy and roughly 58 had stable Graves' hyperthyroidism.

This clonotype came up many times. Its antigen is not yet known. Base quality data are lacking; no much larger clone is found one base away. The junction shows trimming of 5 bases on V and 4 bases on J, plus 14 bases between the germline ends. From the germline V gene (reference sequence), CDR1 is SEHNR and CDR2 is FQNEAQ. From the cysteine through the phenylalanine, the CDR3 covers 14 amino acids. Only the CDR3 portion is preserved as DNA: 42 bases, with reading frame beginning at the first base. The TCR beta CDR3 regions were amplified from the RNA transcripts. The TCR CDR3 was subjected to a first round of RT-PCR using the HTBI primer set and the Qiagen OneStep RT-PCR kit. The libraries were constructed in a second round of multiplex PCR and then size-selected and purified. Paired-end sequencing of the libraries was performed with 100 bp reads on an Illumina HiSeq2000. On the study's bioinformatics: SOAPnuke was used to process the raw data, with reads discarded if the reads contained adapters or uncalled bases, had a mean Phred below 15, or lacked an exact constant-primer or identifier match. High-quality paired reads were merged using COPE v1.2.5, and each unique nucleotide sequence was defined as a clonotype. MiTCR v1.1 was used to align clonotypes to the IMGT TRBV, TRBD and TRBJ reference segments. Only V-J combinations with frequency above 0.0001, covering 99.2% of repertoires, were analysed. The TCS score was defined as the ratio of F50 (clonal expansion) to E x V (chaos), calculated using BLOSUM62-based TCRdist between CDR3 peptides within each V-J. Welch's t-statistics and random forest reduced fewer than 600 V-J features to 10 to 15, which were used in a naive Bayes classifier (R e1071). TCRdb reran the public reads through fastp at Q25 and MiXCR, keeping productive beta chains. Entries are consolidated by CDR3 protein sequence, retaining the most common genes and DNA. TCRdb, not the authors, supplied the V and J calls. Present in this sample are a few hundred thousand distinct CDR3 sequences, about 18% of which were seen just once. Together, the top ten hold 40% of the sample.

Ophthalmopathy patients had moderately to severely active disease, Clinical Activity Score of at least 3, NOSPECS grade of at least 4, and duration under 3 months. Patients with uncontrolled infections, other autoimmune diseases, pregnancy or lactation were excluded. Clinical symptoms, serum thyroxine and TRAb, thyroid ultrasound, and orbital computed tomography formed the basis for the diagnoses. PBMCs were separated from approximately 10 ml of fresh peripheral blood using Ficoll-Paque density gradient centrifugation. Total RNA was extracted with Trizol reagent, and quality was checked on an Agilent 2100 Bioanalyzer. What the work shows at the level of the full study, not this receptor alone: During validation, the model predicted progression to ophthalmopathy a median of around 6 months ahead of onset, with around 71% sensitivity and roughly 75% specificity. Blood samples also contained most of the expanded thyroid clonotypes (frequency above 0.001), which suggests that blood repertoires may reflect thyroid immune responses. A 13 V-J signature model separated ophthalmopathy from stable hyperthyroidism, with around 88% sensitivity and roughly 81% specificity in cross-validation and 80%/75% in testing. Sample size was not statistically predetermined, and blinding of investigators to group allocation was not performed.

The sequence was collected from a man between 18 and 35 years old with Graves' ophthalmopathy. The V and J genes are TRBV7-9 and TRBJ2-5; the D match is possibly TRBD1 or TRBD2, with 6 bases aligned in each. Sequenced sample: blood. The CDR3: CASSPTGGGETQYF. The base sequence is TGTGCCAGCAGCCCGACCGGGGGCGGAGAGACCCAGTACTTC.